These T cell receptor beta chains were read from a single sample in a study of identical twins. One entry per CDR3 protein results from TCRdb running MiXCR on the 5' RACE reads. The table includes roughly 1,500,000 distinct CDR3 sequences, under 35% detected once. Sequences were obtained from cord blood. The receptors stem from a newborn girl in good health. Each CDR3 is given with its conserved first and last residue. Fields, in order: J gene, D gene, V gene, clone size, CDR3 protein, CDR3 DNA. D genes are given only for firm matches. Clone size is not always given. Where it is, it says once, few, many or a class for expanded clones.

TRBJ1-2 . TRBV5-1 few CASSPERAYGYTF TGCGCCAGCAGCCCCGAAAGGGCCTATGGCTACACCTTC
TRBJ2-7 . TRBV20-1 . CSATGEVAHEQYF TGCAGTGCTACAGGGGAGGTAGCCCATGAGCAGTACTTC
TRBJ2-1 . TRBV30 few CAWSLRAGLHNEQFF TGTGCCTGGAGCCTTCGGGCAGGCCTTCACAATGAGCAGTTCTTC
TRBJ2-1 TRBD2 TRBV4-1 . CASSQGILAGGYYNEQFF TGCGCCAGCAGCCAAGGAATCCTAGCGGGGGGGTACTACAATGAGCAGTTCTTC
TRBJ1-6 . TRBV28 few CASSTAGWSGNSPLHF TGTGCCAGCAGTACTGCAGGGTGGTCCGGTAATTCACCCCTCCACTTT
TRBJ2-7 TRBD2 TRBV25-1 many CASSEGTSGSYEQYF TGTGCCAGCAGTGAGGGGACTAGCGGGAGTTACGAGCAGTACTTC
TRBJ2-1 TRBD2 TRBV27 . CASSLLPSGRGNEQFF TGTGCCAGCAGTTTACTGCCTAGCGGGAGAGGCAATGAGCAGTTCTTC
TRBJ2-5 . TRBV20-1 . CSARTHTETQYF TGCAGTGCTAGGACTCACACGGAGACCCAGTACTTC
TRBJ2-1 TRBD2 TRBV20-1 . CSASYSLAGENYNEQFF TGCAGTGCTAGCTACTCCCTAGCGGGAGAGAACTACAATGAGCAGTTCTTC
TRBJ2-7 TRBD2 TRBV28 many CASSSGRELNEQYF TGTGCCAGCAGTTCTGGGCGGGAGCTGAACGAGCAGTACTTC
TRBJ2-3 TRBD2 TRBV5-1 . CASSLAGRGGFGTQYF TGCGCCAGCAGCTTGGCCGGACGGGGGGGCTTTGGTACGCAGTATTTT
TRBJ2-5 TRBD2 TRBV27 . CASSWTRVNQETQYF TGTGCCAGCAGTTGGACTAGGGTAAACCAAGAGACCCAGTACTTC
TRBJ1-5 TRBD1 TRBV16 . CASSRRTGIHQPQHF TGTGCCAGCAGCCGAAGGACAGGGATCCATCAGCCCCAGCATTTT
TRBJ2-3 TRBD2 TRBV5-1 few CASRAGEADTQYF TGCGCCAGCCGAGCGGGAGAAGCAGATACGCAGTATTTT
TRBJ1-1 TRBD1 TRBV20-1 . CSAPGDRGAFF TGCAGTGCTCCCGGGGACAGGGGTGCTTTCTTT
TRBJ2-4 . TRBV7-8 few CASSLRGKNIQYF TGTGCCAGCAGCTTGAGGGGCAAAAACATTCAGTACTTC
TRBJ1-5 TRBD1 TRBV7-2 . CASTTGTGNQPQHF TGTGCCAGCACTACCGGGACAGGGAATCAGCCCCAGCATTTT
TRBJ1-5 . TRBV5-1 few CASSLALPQHF TGCGCCAGCAGCTTGGCACTGCCCCAGCATTTT
TRBJ2-5 TRBD1 TRBV28 . CASSLGNRGWETQYF TGTGCCAGCAGTTTAGGTAACAGGGGATGGGAGACCCAGTACTTC
TRBJ2-3 . TRBV5-1 medium-sized CASSLADTQYF TGTGCCAGCAGCTTAGCAGATACGCAGTATTTT
TRBJ1-5 . TRBV20-1 few CSVSERHHQPQHF TGCAGTGTAAGTGAGAGGCACCATCAGCCCCAGCATTTT
TRBJ1-1 TRBD1 TRBV2 . CATQGGIYAEAFF TGTGCCACCCAGGGGGGAATATATGCTGAAGCTTTCTTT
TRBJ2-3 TRBD2 TRBV29-1 many CSVGTSGTDTQYF TGCAGCGTTGGGACTAGCGGCACAGATACGCAGTATTTT
TRBJ2-1 TRBD2 TRBV7-7 . CASGAGPGLANEQFF TGTGCTAGCGGCGCAGGGCCCGGACTAGCGAATGAGCAGTTCTTC
TRBJ2-3 . TRBV29-1 many CSVEGSGTQYF TGCAGCGTTGAAGGGAGTGGTACGCAGTATTTT
TRBJ1-1 TRBD1 TRBV20-1 . CSAIDPGQGNTEAFF TGCAGTGCGATAGATCCGGGACAGGGCAACACTGAAGCTTTCTTT
TRBJ2-1 . TRBV4-2 . CASSQAQGTYNEQFF TGTGCCAGCAGCCAAGCACAAGGTACCTACAATGAGCAGTTCTTC
TRBJ2-1 . TRBV5-1 few CASSLAADYNEQFF TGCGCCAGCAGCTTGGCGGCGGACTACAATGAGCAGTTCTTC
TRBJ1-2 TRBD1 TRBV3-1 . CASSPSWVNRGRNYGYTF TGTGCCAGCAGCCCCTCGTGGGTAAACAGGGGCCGAAACTATGGCTACACCTTC
TRBJ1-1 . TRBV19 once CASSIKGGLNTEAFF TGTGCCAGTAGTATAAAGGGGGGGCTGAACACTGAAGCTTTCTTT
TRBJ2-3 TRBD2 TRBV7-9 . CASSFHGLVTDTQYF TGTGCCAGCAGCTTCCACGGACTAGTGACAGATACGCAGTATTTT
TRBJ2-5 . TRBV7-9 . CASSVRGGLETQYF TGTGCCAGCAGCGTACGCGGGGGCTTGGAGACCCAGTACTTC
TRBJ2-3 . TRBV4-2 . CASCQGFGADTQYF TGTGCCAGCTGCCAAGGGTTTGGCGCAGATACGCAGTATTTT
TRBJ1-1 TRBD1 TRBV27 . CASSGRTGGILGTEAFF TGTGCCAGCAGCGGACGGACAGGGGGTATATTAGGCACTGAAGCTTTCTTT
TRBJ1-2 . TRBV20-1 . CSAQAAGRGSYGYTF TGCAGTGCTCAGGCGGCAGGGAGGGGTAGCTATGGCTACACCTTC
TRBJ1-5 . TRBV12-3/TRBV12-4 few CASSPVTGPSQPQHF TGTGCCAGCAGTCCCGTTACAGGGCCCAGTCAGCCCCAGCATTTT
TRBJ2-1 TRBD2 TRBV20-1 few CSARGQGLAYNEQFF TGCAGTGCTAGAGGGCAGGGACTAGCATACAATGAGCAGTTCTTC
TRBJ2-1 . TRBV5-1 . CASRARLGPYNEQFF TGCGCCAGCAGGGCTCGCCTAGGGCCCTACAATGAGCAGTTCTTC
TRBJ1-2 . TRBV2 . CASSSPRGVLGYGYTF TGTGCCAGCAGCTCTCCTCGGGGGGTGTTGGGCTATGGCTACACCTTC
TRBJ2-1 TRBD2 TRBV20-1 . CSARDGLAYNSGNEQFF TGCAGTGCTAGAGACGGACTAGCCTATAATTCCGGCAATGAGCAGTTCTTC